One and the same sample provided the 25 T cell receptor beta chains below, sequenced in a study of CD8+CD57+ T cells in acquired aplastic anemia. Patients selected for sequencing had displayed CD8+CD57+ cell expansion by flow cytometry. Genomic DNA provided the template from which TCR beta VDJ and CDR3 profiles were obtained. A single record per CDR3 protein comes from TCRdb applying MiXCR to the reads. The repertoire holds about 250,000 distinct CDR3 sequences, approximately 50% seen once, with 7.8% in the top ten. The specimen sequenced was sorted CD4+, CD8+, or CD8+CD57+ T cells (not recorded which) from PBMCs. The receptors here all came from a human donor with aplastic anemia.

This clonotype was recorded at least ten times. V is TRBV7-9 and J is TRBJ2-3; D is perhaps TRBD2 (5 bases). There are 15 residues in the CDR3. Trimming removed 7 bases at V and 0 bases at J, with 14 bases between. CDR1 is SEHNR, CDR2 FQNEAQ, per germline (reference sequence). The CDR3 region has the DNA TGTGCCAGCATCCCCGGGGTAGGGAGCACAGATACGCAGTATTTT. Translation gives CASIPGVGSTDTQYF.

This clonotype turned up a few times. V is TRBV27 and J is TRBJ2-4; D possibly corresponds to TRBD1 (5 bases). The ends were cut back, 2 bases at V and 0 bases at J, with 20 bases in the middle. From germline, CDR1 is MNHEY and CDR2 SMNVEV (reference sequence). CDR3 length: 19 amino acids. The CDR3 sequence: CASSLKGLGITLAKNIQYF. CDR3 bases: TGTGCCAGCAGTTTAAAGGGGCTGGGCATTACACTAGCCAAAAACATTCAGTACTTC.

In its sample, this clonotype was seen many times. The chain carries TRBV12-3 or TRBV12-4 and TRBJ1-2; 9 nucleotides agree with TRBD1. This CDR3 has 16 amino acids. Unmatched junction bases numbered 12, after V lost 3 bases and J lost 7 bases. The CDR3 DNA sequence: TGTGCCAGCAGTTTCGCCATTACACAGGGGGCAGGTGGCTACACCTTC. Protein product: CASSFAITQGAGGYTF.

The chain recombines TRBV29-1 with TRBJ1-1; D not certain. This CDR3 comprises 15 residues. The germline V and J ends were trimmed by 2 bases and 3 bases, with 16 bases remaining between them. CDR1 SQVTM and CDR2 ANQGSEA come from the germline V gene. The CDR3, as DNA: TGCAGCGTTGAAACGGGTATCAGAAGGTACACTGAAGCTTTCTTT. It specifies CSVETGIRRYTEAFF.

The J gene is TRBJ1-2, the V gene TRBV2, with a possible D match to TRBD1 (5 bases). Germline-derived CDR1 and CDR2 are SNHLY and FYNNEI. The V end lost 7 bases, the J end lost 4 bases, and 19 bases lay between the germline ends. The CDR3 covers 15 residues. The CDR3 DNA is TGTGCCAGCACCTCCAAGGAGACGGGGCGCTATGGCTACACCTTC. Protein product: CASTSKETGRYGYTF.

Regarding this clonotype: Possible read error: a much larger clone is one base away. The chain recombines TRBV14 with TRBJ1-1; D gene uncertain. The CDR3 covers 15 residues. The germline V gene has CDR1 SGHDN and CDR2 FVKESK. This chain's CDR3 is CASSQEGWVNTEASF. As DNA, the CDR3 is TGTGCCAGCAGCCAAGAAGGTTGGGTGAACACTGAAGCTTCCTTT.

The genes are TRBV10-3 and TRBJ2-7; the D is unclear. This CDR3 has 13 residues. CDR1 ENHRY and CDR2 SYGVKD come from the germline V gene. Deletions cut 4 bases from V and 0 bases from J, with 7 bases between. CDR3 DNA sequence: TGTGCCATCAGTGGACCAAGCTCCTACGAGCAGTACTTC. Translating it yields CAISGPSSYEQYF.

The chain employs TRBV7-3 and TRBJ1-2; TRBD1 matches 7 bases. This CDR3 comprises 15 residues. V shed 5 bases and J 0 bases; nucleotides not matched to a gene: 6. The V gene's germline CDR1 is SGHTA and CDR2 FQGTGA. CDR3 residues: CASSRGDSANYGYTF. Written as DNA, the CDR3 is TGTGCCAGCAGCAGAGGGGACAGTGCTAACTATGGCTACACCTTC.

This clonotype was seen repeatedly, ten times or more. The V and J genes are TRBV7-9 and TRBJ2-5, with 11 bases lining up with TRBD2. With V trimmed by 4 bases and J by 0 bases, 7 bases remained unmatched. CDR1 is SEHNR, CDR2 FQNEAQ, per germline (reference sequence). The CDR3 is made up of 17 amino acids. DNA for the CDR3: TGTGCCAGCAGCTCCAGACTAGCGGGGAGGTACCAAGAGACCCAGTACTTC. This encodes CASSSRLAGRYQETQYF.

In its sample, this clonotype was seen many times. The rearrangement joins TRBV7-3 to TRBJ2-7; D is undetermined. Germline-derived CDR1 and CDR2 are SGHTA and FQGTGA. The CDR3 loop spans 14 amino acids. V gave up 0 bases and J gave up 5 bases, with 11 bases separating them. CDR3 residues: CASSLTGVGDEQYF. The CDR3 nucleotides are TGTGCCAGCAGCTTAACGGGTGTGGGCGACGAGCAGTACTTC.

This clonotype was found a few times. The junction differs from germline at one of its ends, possibly a read error. The J gene is TRBJ1-5, the V gene TRBV6-2 or TRBV6-3; TRBD1 is a possible D gene (6 bases). In germline, CDR1 is MNHEY, CDR2 SVGEGT. The CDR3 length is 14 residues. The DNA of the CDR3 is TGTGCCGGCAGTTTAAACAGGGTTTACCAGCCCCAGCATTTT. It yields the protein CAGSLNRVYQPQHF.

This clonotype showed up many times. The chain joins TRBV7-9 to TRBJ2-1, with TRBD2 as a possible D gene (5 bases). CDR1 and CDR2 from the germline V gene are SEHNR and FQNEAQ (reference sequence). The V end was cut by 1 base, the J end by 4 bases, with 8 bases between. The CDR3 loop spans 14 amino acids. CDR3 residues: CASSLGRGYNEQFF. In nucleotides, the CDR3 is TGTGCCAGCAGCTTAGGCCGGGGATACAATGAGCAGTTCTTC.

This clonotype was counted a few times. This chain connects TRBV3-1 to TRBJ1-2, with D hard to call. Germline CDR1 LGHDT, CDR2 YNNKEL (reference sequence). Between the trimmed V and J ends, which lost 4 bases and 8 bases, there was a span of 17 bases. The CDR3 runs to 14 residues. CDR3 in DNA: TGTGCCAGCAGCCTAGAGGGAACTATGCGGGGCTACACCTTC. Its translation: CASSLEGTMRGYTF. Based on the CDR3 plus reference TRBV3-1 and TRBJ1-2, the full variable domain is DTAVSQTPKYLVTQMGNDKSIKCEQNLGHDTMYWYKQDSKKFLKIMFSYNNKELIINETVPNRFSPKSPDKAHLNLHINSLELGDSAVYFCASSLEGTMRGYTFGSGTRLTVV.

At least ten counts were recorded for this clonotype. The J gene is TRBJ2-7, the V gene TRBV20-1; 11 bases are a match to TRBD1. This CDR3 spans 14 amino acids. Losses at the gene ends were 3 bases for V and 5 bases for J; bases not matched to a gene: 6. CDR1 and CDR2 (germline): DFQATT, SNEGSKA (reference sequence). The chain's CDR3 is CSARQDRGLDEQYF. The CDR3 region has the DNA TGCAGTGCTAGGCAGGACAGGGGGCTGGACGAGCAGTACTTC.

This clonotype turned up a few times. V is TRBV28 and J is TRBJ2-5; a possible D gene is TRBD2 (6 bases). CDR3 length: 16 residues. CDR1 MDHEN and CDR2 SYDVKM come from the germline V gene. Trimming took 5 bases from V and 0 from J, leaving 16 bases between them. As DNA, the CDR3 is TGTGCCAGCAGTCATCTCGTAGCGGAGTACCAAGAGACCCAGTACTTC. Translation gives CASSHLVAEYQETQYF.

This clonotype appeared a few times. The rearrangement links TRBV20-1 to TRBJ2-7, with unresolved D. The CDR3 contains 11 residues. The germline gives CDR1 DFQATT, CDR2 SNEGSKA (reference sequence). Trimming removed 0 bases at V and 4 bases at J, with 4 bases between. CDR3 sequence reads: CSARERYEQYF. The CDR3 nucleotides are TGCAGTGCTAGAGAGAGGTACGAGCAGTACTTC.

This clonotype was seen many times. The chain joins TRBV29-1 to TRBJ1-1; the D is unclear. Trimming cost V 5 bases and J 7 bases, with 11 bases left between them. The CDR3 runs 11 residues. Germline CDR1 reads SQVTM; CDR2 reads ANQGSEA. The CDR3 loop reads CSVYEGIEAFF. CDR3 coding DNA: TGCAGCGTTTATGAAGGGATTGAAGCTTTCTTT.

This clonotype was seen only a few times. This chain uses TRBV3-1 with TRBJ1-1, with 7 positions matching TRBD1. The CDR3 length is 13 residues. Unmatched junction bases numbered 7, after V lost 8 bases and J lost 4 bases. Germline assignment: CDR1 LGHDT and CDR2 YNNKEL (reference sequence). The CDR3 DNA reads TGTGCCAGCGAAGACAGGGAGGGCACTGAAGCTTTCTTT. This sequence encodes CASEDREGTEAFF.

This chain uses TRBV20-1 with TRBJ1-1; D may be TRBD1 (6 bases). This CDR3 is 10 amino acids long. Germline CDR1 and CDR2: DFQATT and SNEGSKA (reference sequence). Trimming took 3 bases from V and 10 from J, leaving 9 bases between them. In nucleotides, the CDR3 is TGCAGTGCTAGTCTCAGGGGAGCTTTCTTT. Amino acids: CSASLRGAFF.

This clonotype has only one observation. The chain employs TRBV7-9 and TRBJ1-5; 8 nucleotides line up with TRBD1. Looked up from germline, CDR1 is SEHNR and CDR2 is FQNEAQ (reference sequence). The junction had 5 bases not matched to a gene; V was cut back by 5 bases and J by 2 bases. This CDR3 comprises 15 residues. CDR3 sequence reads: CASSRQGLGNQPQHF. CDR3 in DNA: TGTGCCAGCAGCCGACAGGGGTTAGGCAATCAGCCCCAGCATTTT.

This clonotype has a handful of counts. A single base separates this from a much larger clone, so it may be a read error. The V and J genes are TRBV14 and TRBJ1-1, with D possibly matching TRBD1 (6 bases). Germline CDR1 and CDR2: SGHDN and FVKESK. This CDR3 contains 13 residues. V gave up 3 bases and J gave up 4 bases, with 9 bases separating them. CDR3 region: CASSQWGATEAFF. The DNA of the CDR3 is TGTGCCAGCAGCCAGTGGGGGGCCACTGAAGCTTTCTTT.

This clonotype has a count of ten or more. For the CDR3, the DNA is TGTGCCAGCAGCCCCATCGACAGGGGCAAAAACTATGGCTACACCTTC. Translating it yields CASSPIDRGKNYGYTF. The V and J genes are TRBV13 and TRBJ1-2; 8 bases are shared with TRBD1. V lost 5 bases and J lost 2; bases outside the gene matches: 10. The CDR3 loop spans 16 amino acids. Germline assignment: CDR1 PRHDT and CDR2 FYEKMQ (reference sequence).

This clonotype was seen at least ten times. The chain links TRBV4-1 to TRBJ1-1; D is uncertain. In germline, CDR1 is MGHRA, CDR2 YSYEKL. The CDR3 length is 16 residues. Trimming took 0 bases from V and 0 from J, leaving 11 bases between them. The CDR3 loop reads CASSQDRGYMNTEAFF. CDR3 sequence (DNA): TGCGCCAGCAGCCAAGACAGAGGGTACATGAACACTGAAGCTTTCTTT.

This clonotype was picked up a small number of times. The J gene is TRBJ2-3, the V gene TRBV28; 7 positions agree with TRBD2. Germline assignment: CDR1 MDHEN and CDR2 SYDVKM. CDR3 length: 14 amino acids. The V and J ends lost 3 bases and 2 bases, in that order; junction bases with no gene match: 2. CDR3 nucleotide sequence: TGTGCCAGCAGTTTCGCGGGAGCCACAGATACGCAGTATTTT. This gives the protein CASSFAGATDTQYF.

This chain links TRBV7-8 with TRBJ2-7, with 7 bases identical to TRBD1. There are 15 residues in the CDR3. J gave up 7 bases and V 1 base, and 10 bases lay outside the gene matches. From germline, CDR1 is SGHVS and CDR2 FQNEAQ. DNA for the CDR3: TGTGCCAGCAGCTTAGTAGAGGGGGCAGGGGGTGAGCAGTACTTC. This codes for CASSLVEGAGGEQYF. Full variable domain (outside the CDR3, taken from reference TRBV7-8 and TRBJ2-7): GAGVSQSPRYKVAKRGQDVALRCDPISGHVSLFWYQQALGQGPEFLTYFQNEAQLDKSGLPSDRFFAERPEGSVSTLKIQRTQQEDSAVYLCASSLVEGAGGEQYFGPGTRLTVT.